Listed below are T cell receptor beta chains from one sample, sequenced in a study of CD8 T cells in ankylosing spondylitis. TCRdb passed the 5' RACE reads through MiXCR, listing each CDR3 protein once. This table holds 100,000 to 150,000 distinct CDR3 sequences, more than 15% found once. The material sequenced was blood, either unsorted or a sorted T cell fraction (not recorded which). These TCRs come from a male donor with ankylosing spondylitis. The CDR3 runs from the conserved cysteine through the conserved F or W. The D gene is left open where the match is weak. Some rows have no size entry. The others give once, few or many, or a class for an expanded clone.

CASSLLARAGANVLTF | TGTGCCAGCAGCTTACTAGCCCGGGCAGGGGCCAACGTCCTGACTTTC | - | TRBV7-9 | - | TRBJ2-6
CASSPLWYYGYTF | TGTGCCAGCAGTCCCCTGTGGTACTATGGCTACACCTTC | many | TRBV12-3/TRBV12-4 | - | TRBJ1-2
CASSAFQGPINQPQHF | TGTGCCAGCAGTGCGTTTCAGGGACCGATCAATCAGCCCCAGCATTTT | - | TRBV27 | - | TRBJ1-5
CASSFGRSSYNEQFF | TGTGCCAGCAGCTTCGGCAGAAGCTCCTACAATGAGCAGTTCTTC | few | TRBV5-5 | - | TRBJ2-1
CASSLAVPGMYEQYF | TGCGCCAGCAGCTTGGCCGTTCCGGGGATGTACGAGCAGTACTTC | few | TRBV5-1 | - | TRBJ2-7
CSVELPGNSNQPQHF | TGCAGCGTTGAGTTACCTGGAAATAGCAATCAGCCCCAGCATTTT | many | TRBV29-1 | - | TRBJ1-5
CASSSRDRGWAGELFF | TGTGCCAGCAGCTCCCGGGACAGGGGATGGGCCGGGGAGCTGTTTTTT | many | TRBV25-1 | TRBD1 | TRBJ2-2
CASSQGVGAGVNEQYF | TGTGCCAGCAGCCAGGGGGTGGGAGCGGGAGTAAACGAGCAGTACTTC | - | TRBV4-2 | TRBD2 | TRBJ2-7
CASSHRTGGSNQPQHF | TGTGCCAGCAGCCATAGGACAGGGGGGAGCAATCAGCCCCAGCATTTT | few | TRBV7-6 | TRBD1 | TRBJ1-5
CASSYQGLAAYEQYF | TGTGCCAGCAGTTATCAGGGACTAGCGGCCTACGAGCAGTACTTC | - | TRBV6-5 | TRBD2 | TRBJ2-7
CASSGISEAFF | TGTGCCAGCAGCGGGATTTCTGAAGCTTTCTTT | - | TRBV7-9 | - | TRBJ1-1
CAISEGGNEQFF | TGTGCCATCAGTGAGGGGGGTAATGAGCAGTTCTTC | - | TRBV10-3 | - | TRBJ2-1
CASSGALAGDTYNEQFF | TGCGCCAGCAGTGGGGCCTTAGCGGGAGACACCTACAATGAGCAGTTCTTC | few | TRBV10-1 | TRBD2 | TRBJ2-1
CATFRGDTQYF | TGTGCCACCTTCCGTGGAGATACGCAGTATTTT | - | TRBV2 | - | TRBJ2-3
CASSLTSGSTDTQYF | TGTGCCAGCAGTTTGACTAGCGGCAGCACAGATACGCAGTATTTT | few | TRBV27 | TRBD2 | TRBJ2-3
CASKGWEETQYF | TGTGCCAGCAAGGGCTGGGAAGAGACCCAGTACTTC | few | TRBV27 | - | TRBJ2-5
CASSLPSGKNEQFF | TGTGCCAGCAGTTTGCCTAGCGGGAAGAATGAGCAGTTCTTC | - | TRBV27 | TRBD2 | TRBJ2-1
CASKLRGNSLSGELFF | TGTGCCAGCAAATTGAGGGGGAACAGTTTATCCGGGGAGCTGTTTTTT | - | TRBV28 | - | TRBJ2-2
CASSSHLQGSYEQYF | TGTGCCAGCAGTTCTCACCTTCAGGGCTCCTACGAGCAGTACTTC | - | TRBV28 | - | TRBJ2-7
CASSPAGLAGGADTQYF | TGTGCCAGCTCACCCGCGGGACTAGCGGGAGGTGCAGATACGCAGTATTTT | few | TRBV18 | TRBD2 | TRBJ2-3
CASSQGQGDHGYTF | TGCGCCAGCAGCCAAGGACAGGGGGATCATGGCTACACCTTC | once | TRBV4-3 | TRBD1 | TRBJ1-2
CASSLARVGEQYF | TGTGCCAGCAGCTTAGCGAGGGTAGGGGAGCAGTACTTC | few | TRBV7-9 | - | TRBJ2-7
CASSVGAGASYEQYF | TGTGCCAGCAGCGTAGGAGCGGGGGCCTCCTACGAGCAGTACTTC | few | TRBV9 | TRBD2 | TRBJ2-7
CASSLSVGRKTYEQYF | TGTGCCAGCAGTTTAAGCGTAGGGCGGAAGACCTACGAGCAGTACTTC | few | TRBV12-3/TRBV12-4 | - | TRBJ2-7